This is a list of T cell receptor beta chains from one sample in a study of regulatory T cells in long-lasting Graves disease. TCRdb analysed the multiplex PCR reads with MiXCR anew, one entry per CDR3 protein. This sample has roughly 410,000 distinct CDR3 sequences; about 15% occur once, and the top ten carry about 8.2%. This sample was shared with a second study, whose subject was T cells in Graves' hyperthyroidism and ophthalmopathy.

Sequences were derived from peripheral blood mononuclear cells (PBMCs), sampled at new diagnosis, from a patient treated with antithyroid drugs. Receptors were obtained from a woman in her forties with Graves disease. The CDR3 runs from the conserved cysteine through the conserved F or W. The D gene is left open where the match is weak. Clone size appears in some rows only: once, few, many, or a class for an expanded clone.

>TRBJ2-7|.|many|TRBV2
CASSERGLYEQYF
TGTGCCAGCAGTGAGAGGGGGTTATACGAGCAGTACTTC
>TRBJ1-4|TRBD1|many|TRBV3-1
CASSPRDSTNEKLFF
TGTGCCAGCAGCCCCCGGGACAGTACTAATGAAAAACTGTTTTTT
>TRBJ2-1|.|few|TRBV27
CASTPNEQFF
TGTGCCAGCACCCCTAATGAGCAGTTCTTC
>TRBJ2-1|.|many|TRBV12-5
CASGLEDMGEQFF
TGTGCTAGTGGTTTGGAGGATATGGGTGAGCAGTTCTTC
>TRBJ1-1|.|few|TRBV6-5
CASRYGRHTEAFF
TGTGCCAGCAGATACGGACGGCACACTGAAGCTTTCTTT
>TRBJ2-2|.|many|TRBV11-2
CASSLGGGGSLPRELFF
TGTGCCAGCAGCTTAGGCGGGGGCGGGAGTTTACCGCGGGAGCTGTTTTTT
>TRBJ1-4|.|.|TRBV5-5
CASSQQEINEKLFF
TGTGCCAGCAGCCAACAGGAGATCAATGAAAAACTGTTTTTT
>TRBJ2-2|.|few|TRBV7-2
CASSLFRNTGELFF
TGTGCCAGCAGCTTATTCAGAAACACCGGGGAGCTGTTTTTT
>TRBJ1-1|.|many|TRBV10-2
CASRKDDFEAFF
TGCGCCAGCAGGAAGGACGATTTTGAAGCTTTCTTT
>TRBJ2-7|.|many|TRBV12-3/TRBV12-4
CASSFSGEQYF
TGTGCCAGCAGTTTTTCCGGCGAGCAGTACTTC
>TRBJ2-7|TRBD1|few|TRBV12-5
CASGLVLDRGSHEQYF
TGTGCTAGTGGTTTGGTATTAGACAGGGGCTCTCACGAGCAGTACTTC
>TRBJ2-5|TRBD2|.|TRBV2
CASSELAGGPETQYF
TGTGCCAGCAGTGAACTAGCGGGAGGGCCAGAGACCCAGTACTTC
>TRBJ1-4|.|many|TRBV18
CASTPGATNEKLFF
TGTGCCAGTACCCCAGGGGCAACTAATGAAAAACTGTTTTTT
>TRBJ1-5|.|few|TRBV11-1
CASSPLRPLYSNQPQHF
TGTGCCAGCAGCCCTCTTCGACCCCTGTATAGCAATCAGCCCCAGCATTTT
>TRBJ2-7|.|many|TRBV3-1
CASSPSGTTYEQYF
TGTGCCAGCAGTCCCAGCGGTACAACCTACGAGCAGTACTTC
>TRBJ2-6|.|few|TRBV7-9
CASSRTGTPSSGANVLTF
TGTGCCAGCAGCCGGACCGGGACACCAAGCTCTGGGGCCAACGTCCTGACTTTC
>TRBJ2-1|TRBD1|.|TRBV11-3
CASSLEGSWTGGEVSPYNEQFF
TGTGCCAGCAGCTTAGAAGGTAGCTGGACAGGGGGAGAAGTCTCCCCTTACAATGAGCAGTTCTTC
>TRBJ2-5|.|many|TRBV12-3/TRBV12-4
CASSSSGLEAGAQYF
TGTGCCAGCAGTTCCTCCGGCTTAGAGGCTGGGGCCCAGTACTTC
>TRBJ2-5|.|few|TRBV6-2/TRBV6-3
CASSYGDQETQYF
TGTGCCAGCAGTTACGGGGATCAAGAGACCCAGTACTTC
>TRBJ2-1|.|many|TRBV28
CASSSFKGWESSYNEQFF
TGTGCCAGCAGTTCTTTTAAGGGGTGGGAGTCGTCCTACAATGAGCAGTTCTTC
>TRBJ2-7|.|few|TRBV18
CASSPSRIPFTYEQYF
TGTGCCAGCTCACCTTCCAGGATCCCATTCACCTACGAGCAGTACTTC
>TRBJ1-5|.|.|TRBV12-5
CASGLGPGPQHF
TGTGCTAGTGGTTTGGGCCCGGGGCCCCAGCATTTT
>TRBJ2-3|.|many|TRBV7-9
CASSWGETSTDTQYF
TGTGCCAGCAGCTGGGGGGAGACTAGCACAGATACGCAGTATTTT
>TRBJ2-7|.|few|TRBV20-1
CSARDFGLSYEQYF
TGCAGTGCTAGAGATTTCGGACTCTCCTACGAGCAGTACTTC
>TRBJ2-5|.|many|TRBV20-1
CSGIVGGGETQYF
TGCAGTGGGATCGTAGGAGGAGGAGAGACCCAGTACTTC
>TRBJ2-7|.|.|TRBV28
CASGGGYEQYF
TGTGCCAGCGGTGGTGGGTACGAGCAGTACTTC
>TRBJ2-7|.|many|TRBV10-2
CASRHAREQYF
TGCGCCAGCAGACACGCGCGGGAGCAGTACTTC
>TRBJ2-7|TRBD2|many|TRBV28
CASSFRTSGTNYEQYF
TGTGCCAGCAGTTTCCGGACTAGCGGGACAAACTACGAGCAGTACTTC
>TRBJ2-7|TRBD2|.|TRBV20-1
CSARESASGSYEQYF
TGCAGTGCTAGAGAATCGGCTAGCGGGAGCTACGAGCAGTACTTC
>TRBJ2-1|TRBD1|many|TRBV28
CASGTGGTYEQFF
TGTGCCTCCGGGACAGGGGGAACGTATGAGCAGTTCTTC
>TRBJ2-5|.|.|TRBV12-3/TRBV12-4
CASSGAARETQYF
TGTGCCAGCAGTGGGGCCGCGAGGGAGACCCAGTACTTC
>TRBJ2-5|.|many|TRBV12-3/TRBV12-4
CASSLSAGGETQYF
TGTGCCAGCAGTTTATCGGCAGGTGGGGAGACCCAGTACTTC
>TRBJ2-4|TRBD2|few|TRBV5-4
CASSSHQWTSGSVRNIQYF
TGTGCCAGCAGCTCACATCAATGGACTAGCGGGAGTGTTCGGAACATTCAGTACTTC
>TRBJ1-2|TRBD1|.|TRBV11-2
CASSRSTGVGGNYGYTF
TGTGCCAGCAGCCGTTCGACAGGGGTAGGGGGCAACTATGGCTACACCTTC
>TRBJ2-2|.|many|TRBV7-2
CASSLRGFGELFF
TGTGCCAGCAGCTTAAGAGGGTTCGGGGAGCTGTTTTTT
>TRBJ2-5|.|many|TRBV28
CASSLGWAQYF
TGTGCCAGCAGTTTAGGGTGGGCCCAGTACTTC
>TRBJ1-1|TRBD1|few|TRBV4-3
CASSQVQGADTEAFF
TGCGCCAGCAGCCAAGTTCAGGGGGCGGACACTGAAGCTTTCTTT
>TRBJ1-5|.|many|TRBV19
CASIGGAVHSGNQPQHF
TGTGCCAGTATAGGGGGGGCAGTCCATAGCGGCAATCAGCCCCAGCATTTT
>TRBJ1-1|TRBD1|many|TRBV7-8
CASSNRGNTEAFF
TGTGCCAGCAGCAACAGGGGGAACACTGAAGCTTTCTTT
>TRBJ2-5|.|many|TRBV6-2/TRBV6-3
CASSTPTGGGGETQYF
TGTGCCAGCAGTACCCCGACCGGGGGCGGTGGGGAGACCCAGTACTTC
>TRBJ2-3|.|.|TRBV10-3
CAISREGLGDTQYF
TGTGCCATCAGTCGTGAGGGGCTCGGAGATACGCAGTATTTT
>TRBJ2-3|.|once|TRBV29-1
CSVVLRADTQYF
TGCAGCGTTGTCCTTAGAGCAGATACGCAGTATTTT
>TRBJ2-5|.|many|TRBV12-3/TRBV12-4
CASSAGTQETQYF
TGTGCCAGCAGCGCGGGAACCCAAGAGACCCAGTACTTC
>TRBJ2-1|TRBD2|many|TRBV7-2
CASSLSGTSGRYSYNEQFF
TGTGCCAGCAGTTTATCCGGGACTAGCGGGAGATACTCCTACAATGAGCAGTTCTTC
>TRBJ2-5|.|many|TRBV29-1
CSVVGDGEETQYF
TGCAGCGTTGTCGGTGATGGGGAGGAGACCCAGTACTTC
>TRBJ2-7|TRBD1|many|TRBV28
CASSFYHRDSSYEQYF
TGTGCCAGCAGTTTTTATCACCGGGACAGCTCCTACGAGCAGTACTTC
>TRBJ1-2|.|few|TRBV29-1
CSVFDGYTF
TGCAGCGTTTTCGATGGCTACACCTTC
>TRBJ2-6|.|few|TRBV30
CAWRPTASGANVLTF
TGTGCCTGGAGACCCACCGCCTCTGGGGCCAACGTCCTGACTTTC
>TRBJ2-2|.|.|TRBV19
CACNEEGWDGELFF
TGTGCCTGTAATGAGGAGGGGTGGGACGGGGAGCTGTTTTTT